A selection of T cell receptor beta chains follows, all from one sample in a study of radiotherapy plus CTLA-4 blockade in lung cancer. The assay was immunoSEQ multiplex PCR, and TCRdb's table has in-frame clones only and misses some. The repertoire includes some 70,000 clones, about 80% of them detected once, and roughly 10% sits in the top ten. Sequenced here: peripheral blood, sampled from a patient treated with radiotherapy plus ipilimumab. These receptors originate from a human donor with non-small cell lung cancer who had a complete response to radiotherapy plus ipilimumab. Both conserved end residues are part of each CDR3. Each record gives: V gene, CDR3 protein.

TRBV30,CAWSSTTGPYSNQPQHF
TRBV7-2,CASSLFGRAGGRTDTQYF
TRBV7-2,CASSFGPEAFF
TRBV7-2,CASSQSRTTNYGYTF
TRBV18,CASSPQGSYEAFF
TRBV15,CATSRDQRGQGQGNQPQHF
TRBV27,CASTNVGGQGFYGYTF
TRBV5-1,CASSSGQGEYSPLHF
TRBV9,CASSVEGGFEAFF
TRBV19,CASSPGTDPYGYTF
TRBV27,CASSKPTGGRPMNTEAFF
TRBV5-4,CASSPELRNTEAFF
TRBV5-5,CASSLAAGGTEAFF
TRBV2,CASSEESGNQPQHF
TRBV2,CASSEARGVNYGYTF
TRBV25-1,CASSRSHSTNEKLFF
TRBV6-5,CASRGQGAGSYEQYF
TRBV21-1,CASRSHQPQHF
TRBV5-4,CASSITGISYEQYF
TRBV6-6,CASSFGPFGYTF
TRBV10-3,CAISVAGSNQPQHF
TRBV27,CASSARDEQYF
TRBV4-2,CASSPQTGSYEQYF
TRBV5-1,CAPAGGHRYNSPLHF
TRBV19,CASSSGRNSPLHF
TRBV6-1,CASSASRGVQETQYF
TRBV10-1,CASSEVDLDEQFF
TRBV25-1,CASSTWGAHEQYF